These 10 T cell receptor beta chains originate from one sample sequenced in a study of PD-1 blockade in classical Hodgkin lymphoma. Each patient relapsed following autologous stem cell transplantation, and prior brentuximab vedotin exposure differed. The protocol was immunoSEQ multiplex PCR, while the TCRdb copy is restricted to in-frame clones and leaves out a portion. In the table there are roughly 20,000 clones, roughly 84% of which are singletons. The sequencing used peripheral blood mononuclear cells (PBMCs), collected at baseline. These receptors were collected from a human donor with classical Hodgkin lymphoma.

The chain uses TRBV27 and TRBJ2-1, with 8 bases identical to TRBD1. This CDR3 is built from 16 residues. CDR1 MNHEY and CDR2 SMNVEV come from the germline V gene (reference sequence). V shed 4 bases and J 0 bases; nucleotides not matched to a gene: 5. As DNA, the CDR3 is TGTGCCAGCAGTTCAGACAGGGGTAGCTCCTACAATGAGCAGTTCTTC. This sequence encodes CASSSDRGSSYNEQFF.

CDR3 nucleotides: TGTGCCAGCAGCGGCGGGGGGGTGGATACGCAGTATTTT. Amino acid sequence: CASSGGGVDTQYF. The chain employs TRBV9 and TRBJ2-3, with 9 bases that match TRBD2. The V gene end was trimmed by 3 bases and the J gene end by 6 bases; junction bases not matched to a gene: 2. This CDR3 is 13 amino acids long. Germline V CDR1 and CDR2: SGDLS, YYNGEE.

This chain connects TRBV7-9 to TRBJ2-7, with D possibly TRBD2 on 6 matching bases. V shed 4 bases and J shed 4 bases, with 8 bases lying between them. The CDR3 is made up of 12 amino acids. The V gene's germline CDR1 is SEHNR and CDR2 FQNEAQ (reference sequence). CDR3 coding DNA: TGTGCCAGCAGCTCAGCGGGTTACGAGCAGTACTTC. As protein: CASSSAGYEQYF. Using reference TRBV7-9 and TRBJ2-7 for the parts outside the CDR3, the full variable domain is DTGVSQNPRHKITKRGQNVTFRCDPISEHNRLYWYRQTLGQGPEFLTYFQNEAQLEKSRLLSDRFSAERPKGSFSTLEIQRTEQGDSAMYLCASSSAGYEQYFGPGTRLTVT.

This chain links TRBV19 with TRBJ2-7; D is ambiguous. The CDR3 sequence is 16 residues long. CDR1 is LNHDA, CDR2 SQIVND, per germline (reference sequence). V shed 4 bases and J shed 6 bases, with 22 bases lying between them. This chain's CDR3 is CASSKTSLGDLREQYF. CDR3 DNA: TGTGCCAGTAGTAAGACCTCCCTCGGCGACTTGCGCGAGCAGTACTTC. Complete variable domain (other parts from reference TRBV19 and TRBJ2-7): DGGITQSPKYLFRKEGQNVTLSCEQNLNHDAMYWYRQDPGQGLRLIYYSQIVNDFQKGDIAEGYSVSREKKESFPLTVTSAQKNPTAFYLCASSKTSLGDLREQYFGPGTRLTVT.

This clone was picked up one time. This rearrangement joins TRBV4-3 to TRBJ2-1, with D possibly called TRBD1 or TRBD2 (6 bases each). CDR3 size: 16 residues. The germline V and J ends were trimmed by 5 bases and 8 bases, with 22 bases remaining between them. CDR1 is LGHNA and CDR2 is YSLEER in the germline V gene. The CDR3 reads CASSITGARPKDEQFF. The CDR3 nucleotides read TGCGCCAGCAGCATAACGGGGGCTCGTCCAAAGGATGAGCAGTTCTTC.

The chain is built from TRBV7-2 and TRBJ2-3, with a possible D match to TRBD2 (6 bases). This CDR3 comprises 15 residues. Germline CDR1 reads SGHTA; CDR2 reads FQGNSA. The ends were cut back, 4 bases at V and 4 bases at J, with 15 bases in the middle. The CDR3 bases are TGTGCCAGCAGCTCTAGCAAAGGGAGGCCAGATACGCAGTATTTT. This translates into CASSSSKGRPDTQYF.

About this clone itself: This sample also contains other DNA sequences that code for the same CDR3. V usage is TRBV7-7 and J usage is TRBJ2-3, with 9 bases aligning to TRBD1. The V segment lost 0 bases and the J segment 1 base; nucleotides outside the gene matches: 2. The V gene's germline CDR1 is SSHAT and CDR2 FNYEAQ (reference sequence). The CDR3 covers 16 residues. The CDR3 bases are TGTGCCAGCAGCTTAGCCCGGACAGGGGGCACAGATACGCAGTATTTT. Translated: CASSLARTGGTDTQYF.

J is TRBJ1-2 and V is TRBV18, with TRBD1 as a possible D gene (5 bases). Between the trimmed V and J ends, which lost 3 bases and 1 base, there was a span of 12 bases. This CDR3 comprises 15 residues. The V gene's germline CDR1 is KGHSH and CDR2 LQKENI. Written as DNA, the CDR3 is TGTGCCAGCTCACCGGCGGGACGCTTTAACTATGGCTACACCTTC. Translated, it gives CASSPAGRFNYGYTF.

This clone was counted only a few times. This chain connects TRBV14 to TRBJ1-1; a weak D match, TRBD1 (5 bases). Per germline, CDR1 SGHDN and CDR2 FVKESK. The ends were cut back, 5 bases at V and 4 bases at J, with 23 bases in the middle. This CDR3 spans 17 amino acids. The CDR3 loop is CASSVRGATFWGTEAFF. For the CDR3, the DNA is TGTGCCAGCAGCGTCCGAGGGGCTACCTTCTGGGGCACTGAAGCTTTCTTT.

The chain carries TRBV11-1 and TRBJ2-7; the D is unclear. CDR1 and CDR2 from the germline V gene are SGHAT and FQDESV (reference sequence). V dropped 5 bases and J dropped 3 bases, with 11 bases sitting between them. The CDR3 totals 13 residues. The CDR3 coding sequence is TGTGCCAGCAGCCTCGGAATTAACTACGAGCAGTACTTC. This codes for CASSLGINYEQYF. Drawing the rest from reference TRBV11-1 and TRBJ2-7, the complete variable domain is EAEVAQSPRYKITEKSQAVAFWCDPISGHATLYWYRQILGQGPELLVQFQDESVVDDSQLPKDRFSAERLKGVDSTLKIQPAELGDSAMYLCASSLGINYEQYFGPGTRLTVT.